The 15 T cell receptor beta chains listed next were all sequenced from one sample in a study of shared T cell receptors in the human thymus. Using immunoSEQ multiplex PCR, the repertoire was profiled, and TCRdb retains in-frame clones only, with some absent. The sample consists of more than 300,000 clones, around 93% of them appearing once. Material for sequencing was thymocytes. Source of these receptors: a human donor.

The rearrangement links TRBV9 to TRBJ2-3; D is unclear. V was cut by 4 bases and J by 0 bases, with 21 bases left in between. This CDR3 has 18 residues. Germline assignment: CDR1 SGDLS and CDR2 YYNGEE. CDR3 loop: CASSPQPGRLTSTDTQYF. In DNA, the CDR3 is TGTGCCAGCAGCCCCCAACCGGGTCGCCTGACTAGCACAGATACGCAGTATTTT.

A word on this clone: Other DNA sequences of this sample code for an identical CDR3. The V gene is TRBV27, the J gene TRBJ2-7; the D is unclear. Germline V gene lookup returns CDR1 MNHEY and CDR2 SMNVEV (reference sequence). The V and J ends lost 6 bases and 1 base respectively, with 7 bases between them. The CDR3 runs 12 residues. CDR3 in DNA: TGTGCCAGCAGCCCGGGTTCCTACGAGCAGTACTTC. It is translated as CASSPGSYEQYF.

The chain has TRBV5-6 and TRBJ2-1; maybe TRBD2 (5 bases). The germline V gene has CDR1 SGHDT and CDR2 YYEEEE. Trimming left V 4 bases short and J 8 bases short, with 25 bases between. CDR3 length equals 17 residues. The CDR3 DNA is TGTGCCAGCAGCCCACAAACTAGAACGGCTCGTCTCCATGAGCAGTTCTTC. Protein: CASSPQTRTARLHEQFF.

Written as DNA, the CDR3 is TGTGCCAGCAGGGATACAGGGGGCGGGAACTATGGCTACACCTTC. It translates to CASRDTGGGNYGYTF. The gene calls are TRBV11-2 and TRBJ1-2; 9 nucleotides align to TRBD1. The CDR3 totals 15 residues. Germline V lookup: CDR1 SGHAT, CDR2 FQNNGV. V was clipped by 6 bases and J by 2 bases; unmatched bases: 7.

The CDR3 sequence is CASRWVGGAEANYGYTF. CDR3 nucleotide sequence: TGTGCCTCCCGTTGGGTCGGCGGTGCGGAAGCTAACTATGGCTACACCTTC. The V gene is TRBV30, the J gene TRBJ1-2; unclear D gene. The CDR3 totals 17 residues. Trimming stripped 7 bases from V and 0 bases from J, with 24 bases between. Germline V gives CDR1 GTSNPN, CDR2 SVGIG (reference sequence).

This chain joins TRBV11-2 and TRBJ2-5; no clear D gene. The end of the DNA fits TRBJ2-7 better, so the J call may be wrong. Germline V gene lookup returns CDR1 SGHAT and CDR2 FQNNGV. The CDR3 is 11 amino acids. DNA for the CDR3: TGTGCCAGCAGCTTAGGGCACGAGCAGTACTTC. This codes for CASSLGHEQYF.

This sequence joins TRBV15 and TRBJ2-7; TRBD2 agrees at 11 bases. The CDR3 runs 16 residues. Trimming took 1 base from V and 2 from J; bases not matched to a gene: 4. Germline CDR1 LNHNV, CDR2 YYDKDF (reference sequence). The CDR3 here is CATSRGLSGRAYEQYF. DNA of the CDR3: TGTGCCACCAGCAGAGGGCTTAGCGGGAGGGCCTACGAGCAGTACTTC.

The chain combines TRBV27 with TRBJ2-3; 10 bases agree with TRBD2. Germline-derived CDR1 and CDR2 are MNHEY and SMNVEV (reference sequence). V lost 7 bases, J lost 2 bases, and 9 bases stayed unmatched. The CDR3 covers 16 residues. The CDR3 region is CASTFLAGGLTDTQYF. Written as DNA, the CDR3 is TGTGCCAGCACCTTTTTAGCGGGAGGACTCACAGATACGCAGTATTTT.

In the case of this clone: In this CDR3 the conserved last residue, phenylalanine or tryptophan, is missing, so a read error is likely. Because the CDR3's place on the DNA is in doubt, the DNA is left out and the CDR3 is given as listed by TCRdb. The chain carries TRBV20-1 and TRBJ1-2; the tabulated D call, TRBD1, remains unverified against the DNA. CDR1 and CDR2 (germline): DFQATT, SNEGSKA (reference sequence). The CDR3 adds up to 10 amino acids, both ends counted. The CDR3 region is CSARARQGGC.

The genes are TRBV30 and TRBJ1-1; the D is unclear. Germline CDR1 reads GTSNPN; CDR2 reads SVGIG (reference sequence). Trimming cost V 0 bases and J 3 bases, with 20 bases left between them. The CDR3 totals 17 residues. CDR3 DNA: TGTGCCTGGAGTGTTAAGATAATGGTCCCTGGGGACACTGAAGCTTTCTTT. Translating gives CAWSVKIMVPGDTEAFF.

Remarks on this clone: This sample also contains other DNA sequences that code for the same CDR3. This chain uses TRBV10-3 with TRBJ2-7; unclear D gene. The CDR3 extends over 13 amino acids. V was trimmed by 7 bases and J by 7 bases, leaving 17 bases between them. The germline V gene has CDR1 ENHRY and CDR2 SYGVKD. CDR3: CAIKGSGTEEQYF. Written as DNA, the CDR3 is TGTGCCATCAAGGGCAGTGGAACAGAAGAGCAGTACTTC.

The chain uses TRBV4-2 and TRBJ2-7, with TRBD2 matching 9 bases. The V gene's germline CDR1 is LGHNA and CDR2 YNFKEQ. The junction had 6 bases not matched to a gene; V was cut back by 7 bases and J by 2 bases. There are 14 residues in the CDR3. CDR3 in amino acids: CASTFLAGAYEQYF. As DNA, the CDR3 is TGTGCCAGCACCTTTTTAGCGGGAGCCTACGAGCAGTACTTC.

This rearrangement joins TRBV28 to TRBJ1-1; TRBD1 aligns across 10 bases. This CDR3 is built from 15 residues. V lost 5 bases, J lost 6 bases, and 9 bases stayed unmatched. Germline V CDR1 and CDR2: MDHEN, SYDVKM. In nucleotides, the CDR3 is TGTGCCAGCAGTCACCTCCGACAGGGGGCGCCTGAAGCTTTCTTT. This gives the protein CASSHLRQGAPEAFF.

V usage is TRBV25-1 and J usage is TRBJ1-1, with 8 bases lining up with TRBD1. The CDR3 length is 14 residues. In germline, CDR1 is MGHDK, CDR2 SYGVNS. V dropped 7 bases and J dropped 4; count of bases not matched to a gene: 8. The CDR3 sequence: CASITDRGGTEAFF. DNA for the CDR3: TGTGCCAGCATTACTGACAGGGGCGGCACTGAAGCTTTCTTT.

V and J are TRBV7-9 and TRBJ2-1; D might be TRBD2 (5 bases). V was pared by 10 bases and J by 5 bases, with 12 bases between. Germline-derived CDR1 and CDR2 are SEHNR and FQNEAQ (reference sequence). The CDR3 loop spans 12 amino acids. This chain's CDR3 is CATVRVDNEQFF. CDR3 in DNA: TGTGCCACCGTGCGGGTAGACAATGAGCAGTTCTTC.